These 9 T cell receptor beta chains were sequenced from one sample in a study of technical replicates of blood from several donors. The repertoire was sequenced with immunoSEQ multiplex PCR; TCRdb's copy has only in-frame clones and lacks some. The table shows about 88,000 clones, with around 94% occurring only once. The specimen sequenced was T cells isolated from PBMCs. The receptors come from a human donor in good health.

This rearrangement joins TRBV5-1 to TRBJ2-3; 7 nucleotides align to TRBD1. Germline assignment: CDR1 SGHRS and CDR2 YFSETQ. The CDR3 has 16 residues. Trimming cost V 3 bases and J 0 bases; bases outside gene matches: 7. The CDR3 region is CASSSFWDSSTDTQYF. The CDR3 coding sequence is TGCGCCAGCAGCTCTTTCTGGGACAGCAGCACAGATACGCAGTATTTT.

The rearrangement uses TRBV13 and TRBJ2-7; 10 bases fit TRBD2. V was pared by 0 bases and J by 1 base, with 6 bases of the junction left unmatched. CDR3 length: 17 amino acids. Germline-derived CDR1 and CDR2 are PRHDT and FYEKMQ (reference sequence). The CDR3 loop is CASSLGRLAGVSYEQYF. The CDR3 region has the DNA TGTGCCAGCAGCTTAGGTCGCCTAGCGGGGGTTTCCTACGAGCAGTACTTC.

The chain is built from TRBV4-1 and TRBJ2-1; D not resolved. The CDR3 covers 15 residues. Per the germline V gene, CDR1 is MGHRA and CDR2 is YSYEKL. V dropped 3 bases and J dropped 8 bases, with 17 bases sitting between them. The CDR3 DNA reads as TGCGCCAGCAGCCAGCCAGGTACTGCTTCTTATGAGCAGTTCTTC. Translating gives CASSQPGTASYEQFF.

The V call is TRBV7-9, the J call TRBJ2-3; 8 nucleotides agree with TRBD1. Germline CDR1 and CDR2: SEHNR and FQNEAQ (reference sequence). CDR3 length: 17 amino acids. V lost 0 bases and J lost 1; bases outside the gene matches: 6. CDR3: CASSLAWGRGRTDTQYF. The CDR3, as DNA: TGTGCCAGCAGCTTAGCGTGGGGCAGGGGGCGCACAGATACGCAGTATTTT.

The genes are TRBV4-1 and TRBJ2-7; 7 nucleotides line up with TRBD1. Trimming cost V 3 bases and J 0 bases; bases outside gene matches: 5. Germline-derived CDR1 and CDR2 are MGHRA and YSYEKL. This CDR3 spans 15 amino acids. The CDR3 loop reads CASSHRTGSSYEQYF. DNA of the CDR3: TGCGCCAGCAGCCACAGGACAGGTAGCTCCTACGAGCAGTACTTC.

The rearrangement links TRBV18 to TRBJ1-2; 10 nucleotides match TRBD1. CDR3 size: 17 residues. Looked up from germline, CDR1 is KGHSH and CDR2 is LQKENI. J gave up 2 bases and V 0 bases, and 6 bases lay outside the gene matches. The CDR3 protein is CASSPPSLTGGNYGYTF. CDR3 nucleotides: TGTGCCAGCTCACCACCTTCCTTGACAGGGGGCAACTATGGCTACACCTTC.

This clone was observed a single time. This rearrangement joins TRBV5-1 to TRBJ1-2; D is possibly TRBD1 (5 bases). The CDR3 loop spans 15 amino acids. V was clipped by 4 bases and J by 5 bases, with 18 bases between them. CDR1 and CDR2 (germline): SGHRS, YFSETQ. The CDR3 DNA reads TGCGCCAGCAGCCCGACGGGGGAGACGGGTTATGGCTACACCTTC. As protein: CASSPTGETGYGYTF.

The CDR3 nucleotides read TGTGCCAGCAGCCAAGATGTGGGACAGGGAAACTATGGCTACACCTTC. Translating it yields CASSQDVGQGNYGYTF. The chain recombines TRBV4-2 with TRBJ1-2, with 9 bases matching TRBD1. Germline V lookup: CDR1 LGHNA, CDR2 YNFKEQ. The CDR3 is 16 amino acids. Trimming took 0 bases from V and 2 from J; bases not matched to a gene: 4.

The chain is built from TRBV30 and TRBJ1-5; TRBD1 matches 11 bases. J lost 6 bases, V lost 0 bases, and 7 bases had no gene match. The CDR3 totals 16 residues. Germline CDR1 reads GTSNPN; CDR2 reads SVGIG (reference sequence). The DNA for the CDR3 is TGTGCCTGGAGTGTACTCAAGGGACAGGGGGGTCAGCCCCAGCATTTT. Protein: CAWSVLKGQGGQPQHF.